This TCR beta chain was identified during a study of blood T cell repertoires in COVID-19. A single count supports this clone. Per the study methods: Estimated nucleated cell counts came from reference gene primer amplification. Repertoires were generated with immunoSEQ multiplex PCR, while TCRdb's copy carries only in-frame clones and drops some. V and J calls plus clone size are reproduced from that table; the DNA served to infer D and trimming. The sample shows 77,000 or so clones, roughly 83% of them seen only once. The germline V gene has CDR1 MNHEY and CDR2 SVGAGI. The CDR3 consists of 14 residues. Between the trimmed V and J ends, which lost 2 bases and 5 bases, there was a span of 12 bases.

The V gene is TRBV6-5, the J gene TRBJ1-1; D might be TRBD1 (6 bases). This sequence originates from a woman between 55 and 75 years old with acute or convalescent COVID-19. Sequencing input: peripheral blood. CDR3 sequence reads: CASSYGPGETEAFF. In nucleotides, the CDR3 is TGTGCCAGCAGTTACGGGCCAGGGGAGACTGAAGCTTTCTTT.